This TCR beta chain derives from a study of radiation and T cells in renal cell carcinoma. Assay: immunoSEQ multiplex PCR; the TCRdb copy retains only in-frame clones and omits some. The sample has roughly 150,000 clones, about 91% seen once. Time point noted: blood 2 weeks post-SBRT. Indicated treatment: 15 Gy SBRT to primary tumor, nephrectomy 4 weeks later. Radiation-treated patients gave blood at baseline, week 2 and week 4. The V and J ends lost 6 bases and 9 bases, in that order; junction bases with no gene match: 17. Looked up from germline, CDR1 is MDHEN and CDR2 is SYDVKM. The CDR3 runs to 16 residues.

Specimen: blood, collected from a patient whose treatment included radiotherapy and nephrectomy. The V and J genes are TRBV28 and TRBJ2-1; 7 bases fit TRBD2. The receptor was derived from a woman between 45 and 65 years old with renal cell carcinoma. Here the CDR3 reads CASRTGTILLVAEQFF. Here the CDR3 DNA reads TGTGCCAGCAGAACCGGGACTATATTACTCGTCGCTGAGCAGTTCTTC.